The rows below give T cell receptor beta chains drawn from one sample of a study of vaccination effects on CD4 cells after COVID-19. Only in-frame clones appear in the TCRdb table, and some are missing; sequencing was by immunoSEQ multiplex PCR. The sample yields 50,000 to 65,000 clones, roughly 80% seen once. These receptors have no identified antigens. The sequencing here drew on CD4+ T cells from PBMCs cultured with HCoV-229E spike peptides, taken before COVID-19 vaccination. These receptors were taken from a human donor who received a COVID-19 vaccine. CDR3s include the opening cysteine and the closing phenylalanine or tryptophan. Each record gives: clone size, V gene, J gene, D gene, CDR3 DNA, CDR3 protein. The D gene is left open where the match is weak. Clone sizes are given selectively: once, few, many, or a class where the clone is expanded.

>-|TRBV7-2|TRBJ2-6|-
TGTGCCAGCAGCTTAGCTAGGTGGGGGGCCAACGTCCTGACTTTC
CASSLARWGANVLTF
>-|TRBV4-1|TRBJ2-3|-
TGCGCCAGCAGCCAAGAACAAGGCCGGGCAGATACGCAGTATTTT
CASSQEQGRADTQYF
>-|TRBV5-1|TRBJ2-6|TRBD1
TGCGCCAGCAGCATCCAGGGGGCTGGGGCCAACGTCCTGACTTTC
CASSIQGAGANVLTF
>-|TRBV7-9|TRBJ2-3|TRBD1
TGTGCCAGCAGCTCGGGGACAGGGAGCGCAGATACGCAGTATTTT
CASSSGTGSADTQYF
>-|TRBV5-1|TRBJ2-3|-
TGCGCCAGCAGCTTGGAAGGGATCAGGGATACGCAGTATTTT
CASSLEGIRDTQYF
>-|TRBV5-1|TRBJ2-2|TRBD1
TGCGCCAGCAGCTTGGTGGGGGCCGGGACAGTAACCGGGGAGCTGTTTTTT
CASSLVGAGTVTGELFF
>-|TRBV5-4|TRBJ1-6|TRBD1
TGTGCCAGCAGCCTCGATCGCCTGGGGACAGGGACCTCACCCCTCCACTTT
CASSLDRLGTGTSPLHF
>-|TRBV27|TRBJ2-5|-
TGTGCCAGCAGTTTATCCGGGACGTCGGAGACCCAGTACTTC
CASSLSGTSETQYF
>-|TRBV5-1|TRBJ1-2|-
TGCGCCAGCAGCTTGGAGAGGGAGGATGGCTACACCTTC
CASSLEREDGYTF
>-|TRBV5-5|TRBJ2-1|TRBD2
TGTGCCAGCAGCTTGGCCCTAGCGGGGGAGTACAATGAGCAGTTCTTC
CASSLALAGEYNEQFF
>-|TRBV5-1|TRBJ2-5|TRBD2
TGCGCCAGCAGCTTGGCGTTGGCGGGGGGCACCCAAGAGACCCAGTACTTC
CASSLALAGGTQETQYF
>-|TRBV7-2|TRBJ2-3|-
TGTGCCAGCAGCTGGAATCGAGGTCTCGTAGATACGCAGTATTTT
CASSWNRGLVDTQYF
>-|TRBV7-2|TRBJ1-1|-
TGTGCCAGCAGCGTAGCAGGGATCATGAACACTGAAGCTTTCTTT
CASSVAGIMNTEAFF
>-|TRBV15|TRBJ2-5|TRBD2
TGTGCCACCAGCGGGGGGGTCGAGACCCAGTACTTC
CATSGGVETQYF
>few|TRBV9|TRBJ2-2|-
TGTGCCAGCAGCGTGGTTGGGGCCGGGGAGCTGTTTTTT
CASSVVGAGELFF
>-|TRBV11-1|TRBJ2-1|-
TGTGCCAGCAGCAGAGCACAGGGAACCAATGAGCAGTTCTTC
CASSRAQGTNEQFF
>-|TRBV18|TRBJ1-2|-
TGTGCCAGCTCACCACCCGTTAGGGGGGCGAGGGGCTACACCTTC
CASSPPVRGARGYTF
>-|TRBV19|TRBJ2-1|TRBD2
TGTGCCAGTAGTGGCCCGGGACTAGCTGGCGAGCAGTTCTTC
CASSGPGLAGEQFF
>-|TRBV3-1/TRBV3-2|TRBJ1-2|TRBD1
TGTGCCAGCAGCCAAGAGAGGACAGGTAACAACTATGGCTACACCTTC
CASSQERTGNNYGYTF
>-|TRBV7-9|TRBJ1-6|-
TGTGCCAGCAGCTTAGCTTACAGATTTGATTCACCCCTCCACTTT
CASSLAYRFDSPLHF
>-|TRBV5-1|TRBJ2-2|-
TGCGCCAGCAGCTTGGCCCGGAACACCGGGGAGCTGTTTTTT
CASSLARNTGELFF
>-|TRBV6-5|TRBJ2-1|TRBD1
TGTGCCAGCAGGGAGACAGGGGGATGGACTGGTGAGCAGTTCTTC
CASRETGGWTGEQFF
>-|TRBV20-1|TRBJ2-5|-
TGCAGTGCTAGTTTAAAACAGCAAGAGACCCAGTACTTC
CSASLKQQETQYF
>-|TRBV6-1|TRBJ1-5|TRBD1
TGTGCCAGCAGTGTGGGGGACAGGGTTTGGTTAGATCAGCCCCAGCATTTT
CASSVGDRVWLDQPQHF
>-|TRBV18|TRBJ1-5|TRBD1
TGTGCCAGCTCACCGGGACAGGGCAATCAGCCCCAGCATTTT
CASSPGQGNQPQHF
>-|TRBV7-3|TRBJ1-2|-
TGTGCCAGCAGCCGTACCGGGAATGGTTTGTACACCTTC
CASSRTGNGLYTF
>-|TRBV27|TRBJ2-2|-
TGTGCCAGCCAGTTGCAGGGGTCCGCCGGGGAGCTGTTTTTT
CASQLQGSAGELFF
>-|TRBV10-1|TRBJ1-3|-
TGCGCCAGCAGTCAAGGGAATGGAAACACCATATATTTT
CASSQGNGNTIYF
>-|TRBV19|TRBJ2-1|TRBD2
TGTGCCAGTAGTAAATGGGGACTAGCGGGGGGGTCGAATGAGCAGTTCTTC
CASSKWGLAGGSNEQFF
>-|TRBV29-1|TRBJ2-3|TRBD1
TGCAGCGCCTACAGGGGGGTCGCAGATACGCAGTATTTT
CSAYRGVADTQYF
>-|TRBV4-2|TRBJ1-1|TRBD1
TGTGCCAGCAGCCAGGACCCCGGACAGGGCAACACTGAAGCTTTCTTT
CASSQDPGQGNTEAFF
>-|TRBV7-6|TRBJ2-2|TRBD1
TGTGCCAGCAGCCAAGTACAGGGGGTCGCCGGGGAGCTGTTTTTT
CASSQVQGVAGELFF
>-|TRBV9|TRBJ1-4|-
TGTGCCAGCAGCGTATCGGAGTCAACTAATGAAAAACTGTTTTTT
CASSVSESTNEKLFF
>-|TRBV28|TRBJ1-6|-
TGTGCCAGCAGTTTATTTTCCGGGAACTCACCCCTCCACTTT
CASSLFSGNSPLHF
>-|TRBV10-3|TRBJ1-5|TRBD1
TGTGCCATCAGCCCGGGACAGGGGGCGAGGAGCAATCAGCCCCAGCATTTT
CAISPGQGARSNQPQHF
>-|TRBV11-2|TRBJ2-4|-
TGTGCCAGCAGTCTCGGGGCCAAAAACATTCAGTACTTC
CASSLGAKNIQYF
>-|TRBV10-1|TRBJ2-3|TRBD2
TGCGCCAGCAGTGAAGCGGGGGGGCCCGCAGATACGCAGTATTTT
CASSEAGGPADTQYF
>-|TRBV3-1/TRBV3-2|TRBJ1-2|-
TGTGCCAGCAGCCACTCAGTCGGGACACCAACCTATGGCTACACCTTC
CASSHSVGTPTYGYTF
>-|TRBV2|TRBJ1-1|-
TGTGCCAGCAGGGCCTTCGGAGATACTGAAGCTTTCTTT
CASRAFGDTEAFF
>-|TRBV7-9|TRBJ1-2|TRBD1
TGTGCCAGCAGCTTCGGGCAGGGGGCCTTTAGCTACACCTTC
CASSFGQGAFSYTF
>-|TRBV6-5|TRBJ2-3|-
TGTGCCAGCAGTTACAGTTTGGCAGGGGACGAAGATACGCAGTATTTT
CASSYSLAGDEDTQYF